The rows below give T cell receptor beta chains drawn from one sample of a study of shared clonotypes between healthy human individuals. The assay was immunoSEQ multiplex PCR, and TCRdb's table has in-frame clones only and misses some. The sample holds over a million clones, about 98% seen once. The specimen was naive CD4+ T cells sorted from blood. Every receptor here comes from a man between 25 and 39 years old in good health. CDR3s include the opening cysteine and the closing phenylalanine or tryptophan. The D gene is left open where the match is weak. For some rows the clone size is stated as once, few or many, or as a class when expanded; others skip it.

TRBV9	17	TRBJ1-5	NA	NA	TGTGCCAGCAGCGTAGTTCTGGTTAAGGGTAGCAATCAGCCCCAGCATTTT	CASSVVLVKGSNQPQHF
TRBV7-2	16	TRBJ2-1	NA	NA	TGTGCCAGCAGCCGTTTGGGGGGGGCGACCTACAATGAGCAGTTCTTC	CASSRLGGATYNEQFF
TRBV11-2	15	TRBJ1-5	NA	NA	TGTGCCAGCAGCCAAGGGGGGCACGGCAATCAGCCCCAGCATTTT	CASSQGGHGNQPQHF
TRBV19	13	TRBJ2-1	NA	NA	TGTGCCAGTAGTAGCGGACAGAACAATGAGCAGTTCTTC	CASSSGQNNEQFF
TRBV5-1	15	TRBJ2-2	NA	NA	TGCGCCAGCAGCTTGGTTCAGGGGCTCACCGGGGAGCTGTTTTTT	CASSLVQGLTGELFF
TRBV18	15	TRBJ2-7	NA	NA	TGTGCCAGCTCCCCTCTGGGACACAAGCACTACGAGCAGTACTTC	CASSPLGHKHYEQYF
TRBV7-8	16	TRBJ2-1	TRBD2	NA	TGTGCCAGCAGCGGCTTGACTAGCGGGAAGGTGAATGAGCAGTTCTTC	CASSGLTSGKVNEQFF
TRBV30	14	TRBJ2-2	NA	once	TGTGCCTGGAGTGTAATGTCCACCATCGGGGAGCTGTTTTTT	CAWSVMSTIGELFF
TRBV5-5	15	TRBJ1-2	TRBD1	NA	TGTGCCAGCAGCTTGGGTCACCAGGGGGCTTATGGCTACACCTTC	CASSLGHQGAYGYTF
TRBV11-3	16	TRBJ1-5	NA	NA	TGTGCCAGCTCCACGGACAGTTCTATAAGCAATCAGCCCCAGCATTTT	CASSTDSSISNQPQHF
TRBV30	16	TRBJ1-1	NA	NA	TGTGCCTGGAGCGGAAAGGGGGGTAGGGTGGGCACTGAAGCTTTCTTT	CAWSGKGGRVGTEAFF
TRBV5-1	14	TRBJ2-3	NA	once	TGCGCCAGCAGCCTTAATGCCGTGGTAGATACGCAGTATTTT	CASSLNAVVDTQYF
TRBV2	11	TRBJ1-4	NA	NA	TGTGCCAGCAAGACTCCCGAAAAACTGTTTTTT	CASKTPEKLFF